This T cell receptor beta chain comes out of a study of shared clonotypes between healthy human individuals. On the study more broadly: CD4 naive cells filled three plates per donor, CD4 memory three, CD8 naive two and CD8 memory one.

Study results and caveats: Compared with clonotypes that all four donors shared, non-shared clonotypes had lower generation probabilities. Genetic and exposure-history diversity was limited by the few donors.

There were no recent acute infections or vaccinations among the donors, who were healthy HIV-negative adults. A note on this clone: No antigen is known for it.

Here immunoSEQ multiplex PCR was the method, and the copy in TCRdb shows in-frame clones only, minus some. The sample holds 400,000 to 600,000 clones, around 96% seen once. This clonotype originated in a woman aged 25 to 45 in good health. Source material: naive CD4+ T cells sorted from blood. The subset is: CD45RA+ positively selected.

The CDR3 is CASSQRTGGMNTEAFF. The CDR3 DNA sequence: TGTGCCAGCAGCCAGCGGACAGGGGGAATGAACACTGAAGCTTTCTTT. V gene TRBV7-8 combines with J gene TRBJ1-1; 10 bases are shared with TRBD1. Germline values: CDR1 SGHVS, CDR2 FQNEAQ. The V segment lost 5 bases and the J segment 0 bases; nucleotides outside the gene matches: 6. This CDR3 spans 16 amino acids.